What follows are 29 T cell receptor beta chains derived from one specimen sequenced in a study of vaccination effects on CD4 cells after COVID-19. The culture ran for around ten days before CD4+ T cells were isolated. Sequencing used immunoSEQ multiplex PCR; TCRdb keeps in-frame clones, though not all of them. Of roughly 34,000 clones detected, about 71% appear once; the ten largest clones hold about 4%. No antigen has been identified for these receptors. The sample here was CD4+ T cells from PBMCs cultured without peptide, taken before COVID-19 vaccination. The receptors derive from a human donor who received a COVID-19 vaccine.

This chain uses TRBV5-1 with TRBJ1-6, with 8 positions matching TRBD1. J gave up 8 bases and V 4 bases, and 5 bases lay outside the gene matches. The CDR3 is 14 amino acids. Germline V gene sequence: CDR1 SGHRS, CDR2 YFSETQ. The CDR3 here is CASSRGQADSPLHF. DNA of the CDR3: TGCGCCAGCAGCCGGGGACAGGCGGATTCACCCCTCCACTTT.

This clone was detected once. V is TRBV7-2 and J is TRBJ1-2, with D maybe TRBD1 (6 bases). The length of the CDR3 is 14 residues. The V and J ends lost 1 base and 7 bases respectively, with 13 bases between them. From germline, CDR1 is SGHTA and CDR2 FQGNSA. CDR3 nucleotide sequence: TGTGCCAGCAGCTTAGTTGGGGGCCCCAGTGGCTACACCTTC. It is translated as CASSLVGGPSGYTF.

The chain uses TRBV28 and TRBJ2-2; D is unresolved. CDR3 length: 13 amino acids. Trimming pared 11 bases from V and 1 base from J, leaving 11 bases between. Germline V CDR1 and CDR2: MDHEN, SYDVKM. In DNA form, the CDR3 reads TGTGCCGGCGCATCAAGGAACACCGGGGAGCTGTTTTTT. This translates into CAGASRNTGELFF.

The chain carries TRBV6-5 and TRBJ1-5, with 7 bases matching TRBD1. The CDR3 runs 15 residues. V shed 6 bases, J shed 2 bases, and the junction held 7 bases outside the gene matches. Germline CDR1 reads MNHEY; CDR2 reads SVGAGI. CDR3: CASSVDRARNQPQHF. The CDR3 bases are TGTGCCAGCAGCGTCGACAGGGCCCGCAATCAGCCCCAGCATTTT.

In this sample, this clone turned up a few times. V usage is TRBV3-1 (or the pseudogene TRBV3-2) and J usage is TRBJ1-5; unclear D gene. The CDR3 runs to 15 residues. Deletions cut 0 bases from V and 6 bases from J, with 12 bases between. Germline V gives CDR1 LGHDT, CDR2 YNNKEL (reference sequence). The CDR3 reads CASSQDLSDLQPQHF. CDR3 DNA sequence: TGTGCCAGCAGCCAAGATTTGTCGGATCTTCAGCCCCAGCATTTT.

The gene calls are TRBV6-2 or TRBV6-3 and TRBJ2-7, with 7 bases fitting TRBD1. J lost 4 bases, V lost 6 bases, and 12 bases had no gene match. The CDR3 loop spans 15 amino acids. Germline CDR1 reads MNHEY; CDR2 reads SVGEGT. DNA of the CDR3: TGTGCCAGCAGCCCCCCGGGACAGACAGTATACGAGCAGTACTTC. It is translated as CASSPPGQTVYEQYF.

This chain uses TRBV15 with TRBJ1-4; 7 nucleotides agree with TRBD1. This CDR3 spans 15 amino acids. V gave up 3 bases and J gave up 4 bases; unmatched junction bases: 5. CDR1 and CDR2 (germline): LNHNV, YYDKDF (reference sequence). In DNA form, the CDR3 reads TGTGCCACCAGCAGCCGCACAGGGGTTAATGAAAAACTGTTTTTT. It specifies CATSSRTGVNEKLFF. The complete variable domain, with remaining parts taken from reference TRBV15 and TRBJ1-4, reads DAMVIQNPRYQVTQFGKPVTLSCSQTLNHNVMYWYQQKSSQAPKLLFHYYDKDFNNEADTPDNFQSRRPNTSFCFLDIRSPGLGDTAMYLCATSSRTGVNEKLFFGSGTQLSVL.

The V call is TRBV2, the J call TRBJ2-2, with 7 bases aligning to TRBD1. CDR3 length: 14 amino acids. V gave up 8 bases and J gave up 2 bases; unmatched junction bases: 5. Germline CDR1 and CDR2: SNHLY and FYNNEI. The DNA of the CDR3 is TGTGCCAGCCTTAGGGACAGAAACACCGGGGAGCTGTTTTTT. Encoded protein: CASLRDRNTGELFF.

The chain employs TRBV6-1 and TRBJ1-1; D might be TRBD1 (5 bases). The CDR3 runs 16 residues. With 4 bases removed from V and 4 bases from J, the gap between germline ends came to 19 bases. Per germline, CDR1 MNHNS and CDR2 SASEGT. The CDR3 is CASSVHHRSSGTEAFF. In DNA, the CDR3 is TGTGCCAGCAGTGTCCACCACAGGTCTAGCGGCACTGAAGCTTTCTTT.

The chain links TRBV2 to TRBJ1-6, with D unclear. Trimming removed 7 bases from V and 8 bases from J, with 12 bases in between. The germline V gene has CDR1 SNHLY and CDR2 FYNNEI. The CDR3 sequence is 13 residues long. CDR3 sequence: CASNSERDSPLHF. CDR3 bases: TGTGCCAGCAATTCGGAAAGGGATTCACCCCTCCACTTT.

This clone was detected only once. V is TRBV2 and J is TRBJ1-5, with 9 positions matching TRBD1. With V trimmed by 8 bases and J by 0 bases, 8 bases remained unmatched. This CDR3 region has 16 residues. Germline V gene data show CDR1 as SNHLY and CDR2 as FYNNEI. The CDR3 loop is CASSLRTGASNQPQHF. In DNA, the CDR3 is TGTGCCAGCTCTCTTCGGACAGGGGCTAGCAATCAGCCCCAGCATTTT.

Only a few counts were recorded for this clone. The V gene is TRBV5-4, the J gene TRBJ1-1, with D possibly TRBD1 on 5 matching bases. The CDR3 is 13 amino acids. Per germline, CDR1 SGHNT and CDR2 YYREEE (reference sequence). The ends were cut back, 4 bases at V and 1 base at J, with 8 bases in the middle. CDR3 nucleotides: TGTGCCAGCAGCCCCGGGGGGAACACTGAAGCTTTCTTT. Its translation is CASSPGGNTEAFF.

This rearrangement joins TRBV19 to TRBJ1-4; D unresolved. The CDR3 is 16 residues long. Germline CDR1 is LNHDA and CDR2 is SQIVND (reference sequence). Trimming removed 5 bases from V and 0 bases from J, with 13 bases in between. In DNA, the CDR3 is TGTGCCAGTAGTCCTCATGAGGCGGCAACTAATGAAAAACTGTTTTTT. Protein: CASSPHEAATNEKLFF.

This chain connects TRBV5-1 to TRBJ1-1; unclear D gene. CDR3 size: 14 residues. V was cut by 4 bases and J by 5 bases, with 15 bases left in between. Germline loops: CDR1 SGHRS, CDR2 YFSETQ. The CDR3 nucleotides read TGCGCCAGCAGCACCGCCGGGTTGAGGACTGAAGCTTTCTTT. Translating gives CASSTAGLRTEAFF.

CDR3 region: CASSVDQGRYGYTF. The CDR3 DNA reads as TGTGCCAGCAGCGTAGATCAAGGGCGGTATGGCTACACCTTC. V usage is TRBV9 and J usage is TRBJ1-2; no reliable D call. The CDR3 runs to 14 residues. The germline V and J ends were trimmed by 0 bases and 5 bases, with 11 bases remaining between them. Germline V CDR1 and CDR2: SGDLS, YYNGEE.

The chain couples TRBV5-6 to TRBJ2-3; D gene unclear. CDR1 is SGHDT, CDR2 YYEEEE, per germline. CDR3 length equals 16 residues. V was shortened by 0 bases and J by 1 base, with 12 bases between the two germline ends. This chain's CDR3 is CASSLVPQAGTDTQYF. The DNA of the CDR3 is TGTGCCAGCAGCTTGGTTCCCCAGGCGGGCACAGATACGCAGTATTTT.

The V call is TRBV21-1, the J call TRBJ2-5. TRBV21-1 is listed as a pseudogene. This CDR3 region has 15 residues. CDR3 DNA: TGTGCCAGCAGCAAACCCGGGACGCGAAAAGAGACCCAGTACTTC. This encodes CASSKPGTRKETQYF.

V gene TRBV9 combines with J gene TRBJ1-2; D gene uncertain. The CDR3 totals 13 residues. The V and J ends lost 0 bases and 4 bases respectively, with 7 bases between them. Germline CDR1 and CDR2: SGDLS and YYNGEE. The CDR3, as DNA: TGTGCCAGCAGCGTAGCACGTAGCTATGGCTACACCTTC. Translation gives CASSVARSYGYTF. Full variable domain (outside the CDR3, taken from reference TRBV9 and TRBJ1-2): DSGVTQTPKHLITATGQRVTLRCSPRSGDLSVYWYQQSLDQGLQFLIQYYNGEERAKGNILERFSAQQFPDLHSELNLSSLELGDSALYFCASSVARSYGYTFGSGTRLTVV.

The V gene is TRBV18, the J gene TRBJ2-1, with D perhaps TRBD1 (6 bases). CDR3 length: 14 residues. The germline V gene encodes CDR1 KGHSH and CDR2 LQKENI. V shed 5 bases and J shed 5 bases, with 13 bases lying between them. This CDR3 reads CASSGQLYDNEQFF. Written as DNA, the CDR3 is TGTGCCAGCTCAGGACAGCTATACGACAATGAGCAGTTCTTC.

Points on this clone: This same CDR3 is encoded by further DNA sequences in the sample. The rearrangement links TRBV20-1 to TRBJ1-1; possible D gene TRBD1, 6 bases. V lost 2 bases and J lost 8, with 9 bases in between. CDR1 DFQATT and CDR2 SNEGSKA come from the germline V gene (reference sequence). This CDR3 comprises 11 residues. CDR3 amino acids: CSARPTGEAFF. CDR3 nucleotides: TGCAGTGCTAGACCAACAGGGGAAGCTTTCTTT.

The rearrangement links TRBV5-1 to TRBJ2-2, with TRBD2 identical over 16 bases. V lost 5 bases to trimming and J lost 4 bases; unmatched junction nucleotides: 5. The CDR3 is 17 residues long. The V gene's germline CDR1 is SGHRS and CDR2 YFSETQ. The CDR3 nucleotides read TGCGCCAGCAGTGGGACTAGCGGGGGGGCAAGCACCGGGGAGCTGTTTTTT. Translating gives CASSGTSGGASTGELFF.

This chain joins TRBV9 and TRBJ2-2; D may match TRBD1 or TRBD2 (5 bases each). Trimming removed 0 bases at V and 5 bases at J, with 14 bases between. Germline V CDR1 and CDR2: SGDLS, YYNGEE. There are 16 residues in the CDR3. DNA of the CDR3: TGTGCCAGCAGCGTAGACGGGACGGTGAGAACCGGGGAGCTGTTTTTT. Translating it yields CASSVDGTVRTGELFF.

V and J are TRBV5-1 and TRBJ2-1, with D possibly being TRBD1 or TRBD2 (5 bases each). The CDR3 is 15 residues long. V was shortened by 0 bases and J by 8 bases, with 15 bases between the two germline ends. Germline V gives CDR1 SGHRS, CDR2 YFSETQ. DNA of the CDR3: TGCGCCAGCAGCTTGGCTCTGGGGGATAGGGATGAGCAGTTCTTC. Its protein is CASSLALGDRDEQFF.

The chain is built from TRBV29-1 and TRBJ2-7; no definite D call. Germline V gives CDR1 SQVTM, CDR2 ANQGSEA. The CDR3 spans 12 residues. V was cut by 3 bases and J by 7 bases, with 13 bases left in between. DNA for the CDR3: TGCAGCGTTGACGTTGACTCTCGGGAGCAGTACTTC. Protein: CSVDVDSREQYF.

The chain employs TRBV4-1 and TRBJ2-2; 7 bases agree with TRBD1. The CDR3 loop spans 15 amino acids. Germline V lookup: CDR1 MGHRA, CDR2 YSYEKL. With 0 bases clipped from V and 5 bases from J, the junction kept 3 bases outside the gene matches. CDR3 protein: CASSQEQGMTGELFF. CDR3 bases: TGCGCCAGCAGCCAAGAACAGGGGATGACCGGGGAGCTGTTTTTT.

This clone was detected only once. The chain combines TRBV29-1 with TRBJ1-1; a possible D gene is TRBD1 (5 bases). CDR1 and CDR2 (germline): SQVTM, ANQGSEA. The CDR3 extends over 14 amino acids. Trimming cost V 4 bases and J 3 bases, with 15 bases left between them. The CDR3 sequence: CSVGLRVKDTEAFF. In nucleotides, the CDR3 is TGCAGCGTTGGTCTCAGGGTGAAGGACACTGAAGCTTTCTTT.

This rearrangement joins TRBV19 to TRBJ1-3; D might be TRBD1 (5 bases). The CDR3 sequence is 16 residues long. The germline gives CDR1 LNHDA, CDR2 SQIVND (reference sequence). The V end was cut by 3 bases, the J end by 1 base, with 13 bases between. The CDR3 reads CASSIDLGGSGNTIYF. The CDR3 DNA sequence: TGTGCCAGTAGTATTGATCTGGGGGGATCTGGAAACACCATATATTTT.

The chain is built from TRBV11-2 and TRBJ1-1; the D gene is possibly TRBD1 (5 bases). The germline V gene encodes CDR1 SGHAT and CDR2 FQNNGV. The CDR3 runs to 12 residues. V was shortened by 5 bases and J by 8 bases, with 12 bases between the two germline ends. For the CDR3, the DNA is TGTGCCAGCAGCCTGGGGACCCCCGAAGCTTTCTTT. Its translation is CASSLGTPEAFF. The complete variable domain, with remaining parts taken from reference TRBV11-2 and TRBJ1-1, reads EAGVAQSPRYKIIEKRQSVAFWCNPISGHATLYWYQQILGQGPKLLIQFQNNGVVDDSQLPKDRFSAERLKGVDSTLKIQPAKLEDSAVYLCASSLGTPEAFFGQGTRLTVV.

The rearrangement uses TRBV29-1 and TRBJ2-3, with unresolved D. Trimming stripped 7 bases from V and 1 base from J, with 18 bases between. The CDR3 consists of 15 residues. The V gene's germline CDR1 is SQVTM and CDR2 ANQGSEA. The CDR3 is CSALYPYRGTDTQYF. In nucleotides, the CDR3 is TGCAGCGCCCTTTACCCCTATAGGGGCACAGATACGCAGTATTTT.